These T cell receptor beta chains were read from a single sample in a study of blood T cell repertoires in COVID-19. The method was immunoSEQ multiplex PCR; TCRdb's version includes in-frame clones alone and lacks a portion of them. The sample holds more than 200,000 clones, around nine tenths seen once. The sequenced sample consisted of PBMCs or T cells enriched from blood (not recorded which). All receptors come from a woman in her thirties who had recovered from COVID-19. Each CDR3 is given with its conserved first and last residue.

j_call v_call cdr3_aa
TRBJ1-1 TRBV28 CASSRPGEWTEAFF
TRBJ1-2 TRBV7-9 CASSLDSTNYGYTF
TRBJ1-1 TRBV30 CAWERGGTEAFF
TRBJ2-7 TRBV4-3 CASSIRADGDYEQYF
TRBJ2-2 TRBV5-4 CASRVRTGQANTGELFF
TRBJ2-5 TRBV2 CASRAGGPLETQYF
TRBJ1-5 TRBV9 CASSVGGTAYQPQHF
TRBJ1-3 TRBV30 CAWSVGVPGNTIYF
TRBJ2-1 TRBV7-2 CASSFGTNNEQFF
TRBJ2-7 TRBV7-9 CASSFVRTGAYEQYF
TRBJ2-2 TRBV7-9 CASSSSAGELFF
TRBJ1-1 TRBV9 CASSAQNTEAFF
TRBJ2-7 TRBV4-2 CASSQDSAFSYEQYF
TRBJ2-7 TRBV14 CASSPREVHEQYF
TRBJ2-1 TRBV6-5 CASSRVGGFSYEQFF
TRBJ2-3 TRBV4-1 CASTTTSGYTDTQYF
TRBJ2-1 TRBV28 CASRPTGGTGFHEQFF
TRBJ2-3 TRBV18 CASSPETDTQYF
TRBJ2-3 TRBV28 CASRTGLVNTQYF
TRBJ1-2 TRBV2 CASSFKQGDGYTF
TRBJ1-4 TRBV28 CASSPNGSNNEKLFF
TRBJ1-2 TRBV9 CASSPQYAGGGYTF
TRBJ2-2 TRBV7-9 CASSLVPGTGELFF
TRBJ1-2 TRBV28 CASSSKPRTGRYGYTF
TRBJ2-2 TRBV19 CASRIGLAGGYTGELFF
TRBJ2-1 TRBV28 CASSRPGQSSSYNEQFF
TRBJ1-5 TRBV28 CASSWEPTGGRNQPQHF
TRBJ1-5 TRBV30 CAWASGGYSNQPQHF
TRBJ2-7 TRBV6-5 CASSYGDSSYEQYF
TRBJ1-1 TRBV20-1 CSASRGGTEAFF
TRBJ1-6 TRBV11-2 CASSSTGGGYNSPLHF
TRBJ1-2 TRBV28 CASRLEAGTGVYGYTF
TRBJ1-1 TRBV28 CASSLGQGARWSYTEAFF
TRBJ1-2 TRBV7-9 CAAGTGAGDYGYTF
TRBJ1-5 TRBV9 CASSVGHNNQPQHF
TRBJ2-7 TRBV10-3 CAISESLYEQYF
TRBJ2-3 TRBV7-8 CASSLGGNTQYF
TRBJ2-3 TRBV7-3 CASSSGTTDTQYF
TRBJ1-3 TRBV11-2 CASSWGGGSGNTIYF
TRBJ2-3 TRBV5-4 CASSSTGALTDTQYF
TRBJ1-1 TRBV25-1 CASSEWGGAFF
TRBJ1-3 TRBV7-8 CASSLVFRDRVDSSGNTIYF
TRBJ2-3 TRBV7-2 CASSLTSGRITDTQYF
TRBJ2-1 TRBV9 CASSVGPSNEQFF
TRBJ1-6 TRBV28 CALGGSSYNSPLHF